Presented here are 5 T cell receptor beta chains from one specimen sequenced in a study of CD8 T cells in ankylosing spondylitis. TCRdb recomputed calls from the 5' RACE reads with MiXCR, one row per CDR3 protein. The sample holds about 150,000 distinct CDR3 sequences, 30% to 40% seen once. The sequencing input was synovial fluid, either unsorted or a sorted T cell fraction (not recorded which). Every receptor here comes from a male donor with ankylosing spondylitis.

This chain joins TRBV15 and TRBJ1-6; tentatively, D is TRBD1 (6 bases). There are 15 residues in the CDR3. V gave up 0 bases and J gave up 7 bases, with 10 bases separating them. Germline CDR1 and CDR2: LNHNV and YYDKDF (reference sequence). The CDR3 DNA sequence: TGTGCCACCAGCAGAGATGCCCAGGGGAATTCACCCCTCCACTTT. It yields the protein CATSRDAQGNSPLHF.

The chain recombines TRBV7-9 with TRBJ1-2; D unresolved. V was trimmed by 0 bases and J by 7 bases, leaving 15 bases between them. CDR1 is SEHNR, CDR2 FQNEAQ, per germline (reference sequence). The CDR3 is made up of 15 amino acids. The CDR3 sequence: CASSLAELQMFGYTF. The CDR3 nucleotides are TGTGCCAGCAGCTTAGCCGAACTACAGATGTTTGGCTACACCTTC.

CDR3 DNA sequence: TGTGCCACCAGTGATGAACCCCCAGGGAAGAGGAATGAAAAACTGTTTTTT. As protein: CATSDEPPGKRNEKLFF. This sequence joins TRBV24-1 and TRBJ1-4; possibly TRBD1 for D (5 bases). V dropped 3 bases and J dropped 5 bases, with 18 bases sitting between them. Germline CDR1 and CDR2: KGHDR and SFDVKD. The CDR3 extends over 17 amino acids.

This chain uses TRBV20-1 with TRBJ2-1; perhaps TRBD1 as D (5 bases). The germline V gene has CDR1 DFQATT and CDR2 SNEGSKA (reference sequence). Deletions cut 4 bases from V and 7 bases from J, with 14 bases between. The CDR3 extends over 13 amino acids. CDR3 amino acids: CSATGNFRNEQFF. DNA of the CDR3: TGCAGTGCTACAGGGAATTTTAGGAATGAGCAGTTCTTC.

This clonotype was counted between two and nine times. This sequence joins TRBV19 and TRBJ1-5, with 9 positions matching TRBD1. After removal of 4 bases from V and 2 bases from J, the junction contained 9 bases not matched to a gene. CDR3 length: 17 residues. Germline CDR1 LNHDA, CDR2 SQIVND (reference sequence). In DNA form, the CDR3 reads TGTGCCAGTAGTAGCCGGACAGGGGAACAGGGCAATCAGCCCCAGCATTTT. Protein sequence: CASSSRTGEQGNQPQHF.